This TCR beta chain was captured in a study of T-cell reconstitution after alpha-beta-depleted transplantation in children (dated by TCRdb to 2016 to 2017). About the full investigation: T-cell immune reconstitution after TCRalphabeta/CD19-depleted allogeneic hematopoietic cell transplantation in children was quantitatively tracked in the study by means of TCR repertoire profiling. The investigation overall reported the following: Apparently early alphabetaT-cell count recovery about two months after transplant reportedly relied on only several hundred rapidly expanded clones derived from non-depleted graft cells. The frequencies of hyperexpanded clones fell over the following months, and after one year, T-cell counts and TCRbeta diversity were mostly attributed to newly produced T cells. In some patients, the high TCRbeta diversity seen at day 60 was put down to recipient T cells and intrathymic progenitors that had survived conditioning.

A remark on this clonotype: It has no known antigen specificity. No clone much larger than this one lies a single base away; base qualities are absent.

Deletion took 5 bases off V and 5 bases off J, with a span of 18 bases between the germline ends. The cysteine opens and the phenylalanine closes a CDR3 of 15 amino acids. The read is trimmed to its CDR3 DNA, 45 bases read in frame from base 1. CDR1 SGHAT and CDR2 FQNNGV are derived from the germline V gene. Libraries were built with PCR. Sequencing used an Illumina HiSeq 2500. Molecular barcoding was employed in the preparation of TCR libraries, with unique molecular identifiers being used to normalize TCRbeta repertoire quantification. TCRdb ran its own pipeline on the public reads, namely fastp trimming at Q25 and MiXCR clone calling, and kept in-frame beta chains. Rows are combined by CDR3 protein, so each entry shows the most common genes and DNA. Across this sample there are 400,000 to 450,000 distinct CDR3 sequences, with 43% seen only once. The ten largest clones add up to 27% of the sample.

The sample's treatment or condition label, decoded: allogeneic hematopoietic cell transplantation with graft depleted of TCRalphabeta T cells and CD19 B cells. TCRalphabeta/CD19-depleted allogeneic hematopoietic cell grafts were given to the transplant recipients, all of whom were children. Sample: PBMCs, taken before TCRalphabeta/CD19-depleted stem cell transplant. Rearrangement joined TRBV11-2 to TRBJ2-5, with TRBD1 tentatively as D gene (5 bases match). This receptor was identified in a girl aged 2 to 9 with aplastic anemia, due to receive a stem cell transplant. The base sequence is TGTGCCAGCAGCGCTACCGGGCCCCAGGGTGAGACCCAGTACTTC. Its product reads: CASSATGPQGETQYF.